The present T cell receptor beta chain was sequenced within a study of shared clonotypes between healthy human individuals. Genomic DNA from each subset was divided evenly over several immunoSEQ plates. It was 200 to 250 ng DNA, about 30,000 T cell genomes, that sorted-subset replicate PCRs used. Here immunoSEQ multiplex PCR was the method, and the copy in TCRdb shows in-frame clones only, minus some. The sample records 760,000 or so clones, 96% being singletons. It was CD45RO-negative cells, positively selected for CCR7, that made up naive CD8 cells, with terminally differentiated effector memory CD45RA+ cells excluded. V dropped 3 bases and J dropped 0; count of bases not matched to a gene: 10. Looked up from germline, CDR1 is SGHAT and CDR2 is FQNNGV. This CDR3 comprises 19 residues.

V is TRBV11-2 and J is TRBJ2-3; 12 bases agree with TRBD2. The clonotype was recovered from a man aged 25 to 40 in good health. Specimen: naive CD8+ T cells sorted from blood. The CDR3 region is CASSLHRTSGTRSTDTQYF. Written as DNA, the CDR3 is TGTGCCAGCAGCTTGCATCGGACTAGCGGGACTCGGAGCACAGATACGCAGTATTTT.